Listed below are T cell receptor beta chains from one sample, sequenced in a study of T-cell reconstitution after alpha-beta-depleted transplantation in children. A single record per CDR3 protein comes from TCRdb applying MiXCR to the PCR reads. The sample consists of just over 950,000 distinct CDR3 sequences, about 29% of them appearing once. The sample here was PBMCs, mostly from graft donor cells, taken 360 days after TCRalphabeta/CD19-depleted stem cell transplant. Receptor source: a boy younger than two who had a stem cell transplant for SCID, so the T cells may come from the graft donor. Both conserved end residues are part of each CDR3. Fields, in order: J gene, V gene, D gene, CDR3 protein. A D gene is named only where the DNA matches it firmly.

J: TRBJ2-7; V: TRBV20-1; D: NA; CDR3: CSARDPDGLLYEQYF
J: TRBJ2-3; V: TRBV10-3; D: TRBD1; CDR3: CAISRQGAGDTQYF
J: TRBJ1-1; V: TRBV7-9; D: TRBD1; CDR3: CASSLGDRKNTEAFF
J: TRBJ2-1; V: TRBV5-1; D: NA; CDR3: CASSSNRGANEQFF
J: TRBJ2-4; V: TRBV6-5; D: NA; CDR3: CASSYAPGQGNIQYF
J: TRBJ2-3; V: TRBV29-1; D: NA; CDR3: CSVVAGARTDTQYF
J: TRBJ2-4; V: TRBV18; D: NA; CDR3: CASSPPQQRDIQYF
J: TRBJ2-7; V: TRBV12-3/TRBV12-4; D: NA; CDR3: CASSSQGIVIHEQYF
J: TRBJ2-3; V: TRBV7-9; D: NA; CDR3: CASSLARKPEAQYF
J: TRBJ2-3; V: TRBV7-2; D: NA; CDR3: CASSLAMGTDTQYF
J: TRBJ2-5; V: TRBV20-1; D: NA; CDR3: CSARTRRGTEETQYF
J: TRBJ2-2; V: TRBV14; D: NA; CDR3: CASSGVTAPRTGELFF
J: TRBJ2-1; V: TRBV24-1; D: NA; CDR3: CATSDFALGGNEQFF
J: TRBJ2-3; V: TRBV5-1; D: NA; CDR3: CASSLVADASTDTQYF
J: TRBJ2-7; V: TRBV19; D: NA; CDR3: CASKVGRASYEQYF
J: TRBJ2-5; V: TRBV6-1; D: NA; CDR3: CASSRYPQGLETQYF
J: TRBJ2-2; V: TRBV12-3/TRBV12-4; D: NA; CDR3: CASSYRTPTNTGELFF
J: TRBJ1-1; V: TRBV12-3/TRBV12-4; D: TRBD1; CDR3: CASRRTGTHTEAFF
J: TRBJ2-7; V: TRBV27; D: TRBD1; CDR3: CASRTTGEAYEQYF
J: TRBJ2-2; V: TRBV4-1; D: NA; CDR3: CASSRTIRIPANTGELFF
J: TRBJ2-5; V: TRBV18; D: NA; CDR3: CASSPQSNLETQYF
J: TRBJ2-3; V: TRBV12-3/TRBV12-4; D: TRBD1; CDR3: CASSHLDRADTQYF
J: TRBJ1-2; V: TRBV12-3/TRBV12-4; D: NA; CDR3: CASQKRGNRDGGYTF
J: TRBJ1-2; V: TRBV3-1; D: NA; CDR3: CASSTTAGYGYTF
J: TRBJ2-5; V: TRBV4-3; D: TRBD1; CDR3: CASSQDDRVGETQYF
J: TRBJ2-3; V: TRBV29-1; D: NA; CDR3: CSVEGLGTASTDTQYF
J: TRBJ1-5; V: TRBV5-5; D: NA; CDR3: CASSLLSATINQPQHF
J: TRBJ2-1; V: TRBV5-1; D: TRBD2; CDR3: CASSSELAGGMYNEQFF
J: TRBJ2-3; V: TRBV4-1; D: NA; CDR3: CASSQGWGTDTQYF
J: TRBJ2-3; V: TRBV20-1; D: TRBD2; CDR3: CSARRTSGGDTQYF
J: TRBJ2-3; V: TRBV2; D: TRBD2; CDR3: CASSELASGGLSTDTQYF
J: TRBJ2-3; V: TRBV7-2; D: TRBD1; CDR3: CASSEGARAVTDTQYF
J: TRBJ2-5; V: TRBV2; D: NA; CDR3: CASSSPGAQYF
J: TRBJ2-1; V: TRBV20-1; D: NA; CDR3: CSARDGVEQFF
J: TRBJ2-1; V: TRBV28; D: TRBD1; CDR3: CASKRDRVYNEQFF
J: TRBJ1-5; V: TRBV5-1; D: NA; CDR3: CASSPEIEGQPQHF
J: TRBJ2-7; V: TRBV20-1; D: TRBD1; CDR3: CSAMGQTLVPYEQYF
J: TRBJ2-7; V: TRBV7-9; D: NA; CDR3: CASSFTGDSYEQYF
J: TRBJ1-3; V: TRBV5-6; D: TRBD1; CDR3: CASSLPGQDSGNTIYF
J: TRBJ1-4; V: TRBV11-1; D: NA; CDR3: CASSLKRSRDGPNEKLFF
J: TRBJ1-2; V: TRBV12-3/TRBV12-4; D: NA; CDR3: CASSFRRVGYGYTF
J: TRBJ2-3; V: TRBV9; D: NA; CDR3: CASTSGGSDTQYF
J: TRBJ2-4; V: TRBV4-2; D: NA; CDR3: CASSPHAPAVVEEAKNIQYF
J: TRBJ2-5; V: TRBV10-3; D: NA; CDR3: CATKFGTIGDGTQYF
J: TRBJ2-3; V: TRBV20-1; D: TRBD2; CDR3: CARTRRAGGTDTQYF
J: TRBJ1-2; V: TRBV2; D: TRBD1; CDR3: CASSAGGSGYGYTF
J: TRBJ1-5; V: TRBV27; D: NA; CDR3: CASGRAAHQPQHF
J: TRBJ2-1; V: TRBV29-1; D: TRBD2; CDR3: CSVSGGAGEQFF